These 10 T cell receptor beta chains were sequenced from one sample in a study of cytomegalovirus exposure and HLA in healthy donors. The PCR was carried out with 60 Vbeta primers and 13 Jbeta primers. Sequencing used immunoSEQ multiplex PCR; TCRdb keeps in-frame clones, though not all of them. In the table there are 200,000 to 250,000 clones, approximately 83% of which are singletons. Sequencing used PBMCs. The source of these receptors is a girl aged 10 to 17 in good health and CMV-seronegative.

V gene TRBV18 combines with J gene TRBJ1-2, with a weak D call TRBD1 (5 bases). Deletions cut 2 bases from V and 0 bases from J, with 16 bases between. CDR3 size: 17 residues. From germline, CDR1 is KGHSH and CDR2 LQKENI. Here the CDR3 reads CASSPLGERQANYGYTF. The CDR3 DNA sequence: TGTGCCAGCTCACCATTAGGGGAAAGGCAAGCTAACTATGGCTACACCTTC.

This clone was seen only once. The chain is built from TRBV6-5 and TRBJ2-2; TRBD2 is a possible D gene (6 bases). Trimming pared 3 bases from V and 2 bases from J, leaving 10 bases between. The V gene's germline CDR1 is MNHEY and CDR2 SVGAGI. This CDR3 has 15 residues. DNA of the CDR3: TGTGCCAGCAGTTATGGGACTCTAAACACCGGGGAGCTGTTTTTT. Its protein is CASSYGTLNTGELFF.

This clone was found once. The V gene is TRBV6-1, the J gene TRBJ2-5, with 8 bases that match TRBD2. Germline V lookup: CDR1 MNHNS, CDR2 SASEGT. Trimming cost V 3 bases and J 2 bases; bases outside gene matches: 5. The CDR3 contains 15 residues. CDR3 loop: CASSESSGLQETQYF. CDR3 DNA sequence: TGTGCCAGCAGTGAGTCTAGCGGGCTACAAGAGACCCAGTACTTC.

This clone was picked up a small number of times. This chain joins TRBV2 and TRBJ1-2; no firm D call. The CDR3 has 12 residues. Trimming removed 5 bases from V and 8 bases from J, with 12 bases in between. The germline CDR1 and CDR2 sequences are SNHLY and FYNNEI. CDR3 DNA sequence: TGTGCCAGCAGTTCAATGGGCTACGGCTACACCTTC. Translated, it gives CASSSMGYGYTF.

The CDR3 here is CSVNDGEQYF. In DNA, the CDR3 is TGCAGCGTTAACGACGGGGAGCAGTACTTC. The V and J genes are TRBV29-1 and TRBJ2-7; D is unresolved. The germline gives CDR1 SQVTM, CDR2 ANQGSEA. The CDR3 has 10 residues. Trimming pared 5 bases from V and 7 bases from J, leaving 9 bases between.

This chain joins TRBV9 and TRBJ2-1; TRBD2 might be the D (5 bases). This CDR3 comprises 12 residues. Deletions cut 7 bases from V and 7 bases from J, with 12 bases between. Germline V gives CDR1 SGDLS, CDR2 YYNGEE. In DNA form, the CDR3 reads TGTGCCAGCGGGGTTAGCGAGAATGAGCAGTTCTTC. This sequence encodes CASGVSENEQFF.

The rearrangement joins TRBV7-9 to TRBJ1-3; TRBD1 matches at 7 bases. V dropped 6 bases and J dropped 2; count of bases not matched to a gene: 7. Germline CDR1 and CDR2: SEHNR and FQNEAQ (reference sequence). CDR3 size: 15 residues. CDR3 DNA: TGTGCCAGCAGACAGGGGCTCCCGACTGGAAACACCATATATTTT. It translates to CASRQGLPTGNTIYF. Complete variable domain (other parts from reference TRBV7-9 and TRBJ1-3): DTGVSQNPRHKITKRGQNVTFRCDPISEHNRLYWYRQTLGQGPEFLTYFQNEAQLEKSRLLSDRFSAERPKGSFSTLEIQRTEQGDSAMYLCASRQGLPTGNTIYFGEGSWLTVV.

This clone was seen just once. The genes are TRBV5-1 and TRBJ1-1; 7 nucleotides line up with TRBD1. Germline V gives CDR1 SGHRS, CDR2 YFSETQ. The V segment lost 3 bases and the J segment 6 bases; nucleotides outside the gene matches: 17. The CDR3 contains 17 residues. The CDR3 coding sequence is TGCGCCAGCAGCTCAAACGCGAAGGACAGGTTACGGTCTGAAGCTTTCTTT. This sequence encodes CASSSNAKDRLRSEAFF.

The rearrangement joins TRBV9 to TRBJ2-1, with a tentative D call TRBD2 (6 bases). CDR1 is SGDLS and CDR2 is YYNGEE in the germline V gene. V dropped 2 bases and J dropped 3 bases, with 9 bases sitting between them. The CDR3 covers 14 residues. As DNA, the CDR3 is TGTGCCAGCAGCGTCGGGAGTAGCTACAATGAGCAGTTCTTC. This translates into CASSVGSSYNEQFF.

This chain links TRBV19 with TRBJ2-2; possible D gene TRBD2, 6 bases. V lost 5 bases and J 4 bases, leaving 17 bases between the germline ends. The CDR3 has 16 amino acids. The V gene's germline CDR1 is LNHDA and CDR2 SQIVND (reference sequence). The CDR3 nucleotides read TGTGCCAGTAGTTCGACTAGTTATTCGGGCACCGGGGAGCTGTTTTTT. Amino acid sequence: CASSSTSYSGTGELFF.